The 18 T cell receptor beta chains below all came from one sample that was sequenced in a study of Graves' ophthalmopathy and Graves' hyperthyroidism. Beta-chain TCR CDR3 regions were amplified from RNA transcripts. HTBI-primed first-round RT-PCR preceded second-round multiplex PCR. TCRdb independently ran MiXCR on the multiplex PCR reads; one entry per CDR3 protein. In the table there are approximately 1.2 million distinct CDR3 sequences, roughly 35% of which are singletons. The specimen sequenced was peripheral blood or thyroid tissue (not recorded which). These receptors all come from an adult man with Graves' hyperthyroidism.

The chain links TRBV25-1 to TRBJ1-5, with TRBD1 matching over 8 bases. Per germline, CDR1 MGHDK and CDR2 SYGVNS. V dropped 2 bases and J dropped 3; count of bases not matched to a gene: 9. CDR3 size: 17 residues. CDR3 amino acids: CASSEKPQGETNQPQHF. The CDR3 DNA is TGTGCCAGCAGTGAAAAACCACAGGGGGAGACCAATCAGCCCCAGCATTTT.

This chain's CDR3 is CARSRGKDKDYGYTF. DNA of the CDR3: TGTGCCAGAAGCCGCGGAAAAGATAAAGACTATGGCTACACCTTC. The chain couples TRBV9 to TRBJ1-2, with D unresolved. Germline CDR1 and CDR2: SGDLS and YYNGEE. There are 15 residues in the CDR3. The V end lost 8 bases, the J end lost 3 bases, and 20 bases lay between the germline ends.

CDR3 sequence: CASTNFGQITGELFF. The CDR3 DNA is TGTGCCAGTACCAATTTCGGACAGATCACCGGGGAGCTGTTTTTT. The rearrangement links TRBV19 to TRBJ2-2; possible D gene TRBD1, 6 bases. V gave up 7 bases and J gave up 4 bases, with 16 bases separating them. Germline CDR1 is LNHDA and CDR2 is SQIVND (reference sequence). This CDR3 contains 15 residues.

Notes on this clonotype: One junction end disagrees with the germline gene, perhaps due to a read error. The chain couples TRBV5-1 to TRBJ2-7; D gene unclear. CDR3 length: 16 residues. Germline CDR1 reads SGHRS; CDR2 reads YFSETQ. The DNA of the CDR3 is TGTGCCTGCAGCGTTGCCCCGGTAGGGCCGTCCTACGAGCAGTACTTC. This sequence encodes CACSVAPVGPSYEQYF.

The V call is TRBV19, the J call TRBJ2-7, with D possibly being TRBD2 (6 bases). The CDR3 sequence is 13 residues long. V lost 7 bases and J lost 1, with 11 bases in between. CDR1 and CDR2 from the germline V gene are LNHDA and SQIVND (reference sequence). The CDR3 coding sequence is TGTGCCAGTAAGGGGACTCCTTCCTACGAGCAGTACTTC. Its translation: CASKGTPSYEQYF. The full variable domain, completed using reference TRBV19 and TRBJ2-7, is DGGITQSPKYLFRKEGQNVTLSCEQNLNHDAMYWYRQDPGQGLRLIYYSQIVNDFQKGDIAEGYSVSREKKESFPLTVTSAQKNPTAFYLCASKGTPSYEQYFGPGTRLTVT.

The chain joins TRBV7-2 to TRBJ2-5; the match to TRBD2 covers 7 bases. With V trimmed by 7 bases and J by 2 bases, 7 bases remained unmatched. This CDR3 region has 14 residues. Germline assignment: CDR1 SGHTA and CDR2 FQGNSA. The CDR3 region has the DNA TGTGCCAGCACCCTAATGGGAGGGCAAGAGACCCAGTACTTC. Residues: CASTLMGGQETQYF.

In nucleotides, the CDR3 is TGCGCCAGCAGCCAAGTGGGGAAGAAGGTCTATGGCTACACCTTC. This codes for CASSQVGKKVYGYTF. The chain employs TRBV4-3 and TRBJ1-2, with D unresolved. The CDR3 runs to 15 residues. V lost 1 base, J lost 4 bases, and 13 bases lay in between. Germline-derived CDR1 and CDR2 are LGHNA and YSLEER.

This clonotype was observed a few times. V is TRBV7-2 and J is TRBJ2-7; 13 positions agree with TRBD2. Trimming removed 1 base from V and 2 bases from J; junction bases left unmatched: 11. This CDR3 region has 19 residues. In germline, CDR1 is SGHTA, CDR2 FQGNSA. As DNA, the CDR3 is TGTGCCAGCAGCTTAGTTGGAAATCTACTAGCGGGAGGGACCTACGAGCAGTACTTC. This encodes CASSLVGNLLAGGTYEQYF.

A single count supports this clonotype. This chain uses TRBV19 with TRBJ2-5, with TRBD1 matching 10 bases. The CDR3 has 14 amino acids. CDR1 LNHDA and CDR2 SQIVND come from the germline V gene (reference sequence). Losses at the gene ends were 5 bases for V and 5 bases for J; bases not matched to a gene: 5. The CDR3 sequence is CASSADRGSETQYF. The DNA of the CDR3 is TGTGCCAGTAGTGCGGACAGGGGGTCGGAGACCCAGTACTTC.

This clonotype has ten or more counts. The CDR3 is CASSYSGLGPQHF. The CDR3 DNA follows: TGTGCCAGCAGTTATTCAGGGCTGGGGCCCCAGCATTTT. The V gene is TRBV27, the J gene TRBJ1-5, with D perhaps TRBD1 (5 bases). The CDR3 loop spans 13 amino acids. CDR1 and CDR2 from the germline V gene are MNHEY and SMNVEV (reference sequence). With 4 bases removed from V and 9 bases from J, the gap between germline ends came to 13 bases.

The V call is TRBV20-1, the J call TRBJ2-3, with 7 bases fitting TRBD2. V was clipped by 6 bases and J by 4 bases; unmatched bases: 10. This CDR3 is 14 amino acids long. Looked up from germline, CDR1 is DFQATT and CDR2 is SNEGSKA (reference sequence). The CDR3 sequence is CSARVAGRADTQYF. Here the CDR3 DNA reads TGCAGTGCCCGGGTGGCGGGGAGGGCAGATACGCAGTATTTT.

The rearrangement links TRBV3-1 to TRBJ1-1, with a weak D call TRBD1 (5 bases). From germline, CDR1 is LGHDT and CDR2 YNNKEL (reference sequence). Trimming removed 1 base at V and 1 base at J, with 10 bases between. This CDR3 is built from 15 residues. The CDR3 protein is CASSQGRAWNTEAFF. The CDR3, as DNA: TGTGCCAGCAGCCAAGGCAGGGCTTGGAACACTGAAGCTTTCTTT.

The table lists this clonotype with a few counts. The V call is TRBV10-3, the J call TRBJ1-6; 9 nucleotides align to TRBD1. Germline CDR1 and CDR2: ENHRY and SYGVKD. The ends lost 10 bases at V and 10 bases at J; junction bases unmatched: 11. The CDR3 has 14 residues. This chain's CDR3 is CASNDRGSGSPLHF. The CDR3 nucleotides are TGTGCCAGCAACGACAGGGGGAGCGGATCACCCCTCCACTTT.

This clonotype was seen only a few times. The chain carries TRBV5-6 and TRBJ1-1, with TRBD1 as a possible D gene (5 bases). Between the trimmed V and J ends, which lost 0 bases and 6 bases, there was a span of 12 bases. There are 14 residues in the CDR3. Germline V lookup: CDR1 SGHDT, CDR2 YYEEEE. CDR3 sequence (DNA): TGTGCCAGCAGCTTGGAACTAGTGGGGCCTGAAGCTTTCTTT. Translating it yields CASSLELVGPEAFF.

This clonotype showed up many times. The rearrangement uses TRBV5-6 and TRBJ2-5, with D perhaps TRBD1 (5 bases). V gave up 2 bases and J gave up 2 bases, with 10 bases separating them. Germline values: CDR1 SGHDT, CDR2 YYEEEE. The CDR3 has 14 residues. CDR3 nucleotides: TGTGCCAGCAGCTTCCGACAGCTGCAAGAGACCCAGTACTTC. It translates to CASSFRQLQETQYF.

This clonotype has a handful of counts. V is TRBV12-3 or TRBV12-4 and J is TRBJ1-2; no reliable D call. Between the trimmed V and J ends, which lost 3 bases and 0 bases, there was a span of 14 bases. CDR3 size: 16 residues. The CDR3 region is CASSFEAGQSNYGYTF. The DNA for the CDR3 is TGTGCCAGCAGTTTCGAAGCTGGGCAGTCTAACTATGGCTACACCTTC.

This clonotype was detected once. The chain couples TRBV7-8 to TRBJ2-7, with 12 bases aligning to TRBD2. The J call may be mistaken, given a closer DNA end match to TRBJ2-5. CDR1 and CDR2 (germline): SGHVS, FQNEAQ. The CDR3 has 19 residues. CDR3 amino acids: CASRLDRTSGAQPWETQYF. CDR3 coding DNA: TGTGCCAGCAGGCTTGACCGGACTAGCGGGGCCCAGCCCTGGGAGACCCAGTACTTC.

This clonotype was seen a handful of times. J is TRBJ1-1 and V is TRBV6-5, with 7 nucleotides matching TRBD1. J was trimmed by 2 bases and V by 6 bases; bases with no gene match: 9. The CDR3 totals 15 residues. Germline V gives CDR1 MNHEY, CDR2 SVGAGI. This CDR3 is CASSPGQEINTEAFF. CDR3 nucleotide sequence: TGTGCCAGCAGCCCCGGACAGGAAATTAACACTGAAGCTTTCTTT.